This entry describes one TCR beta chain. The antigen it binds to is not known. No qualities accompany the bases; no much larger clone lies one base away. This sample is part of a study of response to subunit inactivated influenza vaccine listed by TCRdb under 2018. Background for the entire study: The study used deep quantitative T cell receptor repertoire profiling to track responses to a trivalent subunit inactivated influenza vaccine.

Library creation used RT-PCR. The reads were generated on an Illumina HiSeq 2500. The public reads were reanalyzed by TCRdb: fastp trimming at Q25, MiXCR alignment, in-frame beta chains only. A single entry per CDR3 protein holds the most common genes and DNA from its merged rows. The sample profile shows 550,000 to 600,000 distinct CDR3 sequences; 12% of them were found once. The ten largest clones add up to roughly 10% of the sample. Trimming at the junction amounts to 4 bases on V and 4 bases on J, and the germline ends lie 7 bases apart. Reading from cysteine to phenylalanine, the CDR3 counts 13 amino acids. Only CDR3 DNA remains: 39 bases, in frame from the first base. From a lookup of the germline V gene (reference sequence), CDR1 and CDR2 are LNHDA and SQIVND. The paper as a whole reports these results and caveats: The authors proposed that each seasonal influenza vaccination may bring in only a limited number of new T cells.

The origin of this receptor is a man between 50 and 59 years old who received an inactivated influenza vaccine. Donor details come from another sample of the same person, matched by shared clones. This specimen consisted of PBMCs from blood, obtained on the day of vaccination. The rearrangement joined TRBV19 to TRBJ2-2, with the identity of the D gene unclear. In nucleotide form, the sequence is TGTGCCAGTAGTAAAAGGGTCACCGGGGAGCTGTTTTTT. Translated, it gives CASSKRVTGELFF.